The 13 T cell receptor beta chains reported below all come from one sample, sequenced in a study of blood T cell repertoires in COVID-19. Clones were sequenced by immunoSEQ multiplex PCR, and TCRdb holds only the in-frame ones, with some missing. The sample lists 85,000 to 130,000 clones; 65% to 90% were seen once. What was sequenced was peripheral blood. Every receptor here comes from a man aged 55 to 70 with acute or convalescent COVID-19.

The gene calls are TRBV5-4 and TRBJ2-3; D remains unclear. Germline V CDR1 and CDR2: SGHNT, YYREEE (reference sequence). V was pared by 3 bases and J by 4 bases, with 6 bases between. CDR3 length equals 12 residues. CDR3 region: CASSSRSDTQYF. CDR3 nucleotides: TGTGCCAGCAGCTCCCGGTCAGATACGCAGTATTTT.

In nucleotides, the CDR3 is TGTGCCAGCAGCCCGGGGACAGCTGCAACTAATGAAAAACTGTTTTTT. Translation gives CASSPGTAATNEKLFF. This chain joins TRBV7-2 and TRBJ1-4; 7 nucleotides agree with TRBD1. Germline lookup yields CDR1 SGHTA and CDR2 FQGNSA. Trimming removed 5 bases from V and 0 bases from J; junction bases left unmatched: 6. The CDR3 is 16 amino acids.

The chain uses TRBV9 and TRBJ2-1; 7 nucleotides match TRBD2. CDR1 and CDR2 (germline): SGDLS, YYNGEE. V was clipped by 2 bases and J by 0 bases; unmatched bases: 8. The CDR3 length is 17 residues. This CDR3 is CASSVDPAGSSYNEQFF. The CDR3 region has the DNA TGTGCCAGCAGCGTTGACCCAGCGGGGAGCTCCTACAATGAGCAGTTCTTC.

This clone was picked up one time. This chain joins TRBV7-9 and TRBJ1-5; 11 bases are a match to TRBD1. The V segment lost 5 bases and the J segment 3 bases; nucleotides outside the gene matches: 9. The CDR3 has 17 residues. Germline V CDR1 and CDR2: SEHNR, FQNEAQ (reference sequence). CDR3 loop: CASSGGTGGHYNQPQHF. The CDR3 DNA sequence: TGTGCCAGCAGCGGAGGGACAGGGGGACATTACAATCAGCCCCAGCATTTT.

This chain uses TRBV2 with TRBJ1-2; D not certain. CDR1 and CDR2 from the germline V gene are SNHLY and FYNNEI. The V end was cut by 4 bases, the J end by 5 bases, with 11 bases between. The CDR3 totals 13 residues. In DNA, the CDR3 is TGTGCCAGCAGTGTGGTACGGGGTTATGGCTACACCTTC. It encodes CASSVVRGYGYTF.

CDR3 DNA sequence: TGTGCCACCAGTGGTGGACAGGGGACCAACTATGGCTACACCTTC. Its protein is CATSGGQGTNYGYTF. The chain couples TRBV24-1 to TRBJ1-2; the match to TRBD1 covers 9 bases. V lost 5 bases to trimming and J lost 2 bases; unmatched junction nucleotides: 5. The CDR3 loop spans 15 amino acids. The germline gives CDR1 KGHDR, CDR2 SFDVKD.

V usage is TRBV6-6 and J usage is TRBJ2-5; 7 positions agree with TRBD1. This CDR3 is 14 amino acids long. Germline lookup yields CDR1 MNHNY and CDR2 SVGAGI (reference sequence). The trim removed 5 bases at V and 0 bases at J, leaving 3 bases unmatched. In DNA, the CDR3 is TGTGCCAGCAGTCAGGGACAGTACCAAGAGACCCAGTACTTC. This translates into CASSQGQYQETQYF.

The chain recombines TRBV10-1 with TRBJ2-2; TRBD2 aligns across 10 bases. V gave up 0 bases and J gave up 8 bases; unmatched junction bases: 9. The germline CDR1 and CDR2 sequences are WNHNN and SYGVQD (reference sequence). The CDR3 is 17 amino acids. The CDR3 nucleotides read TGCGCCAGCAGTGAGTCGGAAGGTACTAGCGGGACTGGGGAGCTGTTTTTT. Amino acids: CASSESEGTSGTGELFF.

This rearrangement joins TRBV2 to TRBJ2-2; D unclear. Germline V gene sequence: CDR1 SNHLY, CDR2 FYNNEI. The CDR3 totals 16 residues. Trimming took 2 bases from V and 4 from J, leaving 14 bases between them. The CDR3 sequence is CASSELGPESTGELFF. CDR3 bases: TGTGCCAGCAGTGAACTGGGCCCAGAGTCCACCGGGGAGCTGTTTTTT.

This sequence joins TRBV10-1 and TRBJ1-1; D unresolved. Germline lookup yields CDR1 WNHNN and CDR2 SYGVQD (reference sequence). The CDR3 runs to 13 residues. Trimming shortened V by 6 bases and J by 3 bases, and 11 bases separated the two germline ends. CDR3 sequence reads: CASRRDTYTEAFF. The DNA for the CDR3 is TGCGCCAGCAGGCGGGATACCTACACTGAAGCTTTCTTT.

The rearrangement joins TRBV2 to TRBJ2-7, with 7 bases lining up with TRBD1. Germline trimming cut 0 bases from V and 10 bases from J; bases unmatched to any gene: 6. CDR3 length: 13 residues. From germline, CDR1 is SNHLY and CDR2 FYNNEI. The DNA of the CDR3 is TGTGCCAGCAGTGAAGCGCTATGGGACAGCCAGTACTTC. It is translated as CASSEALWDSQYF.

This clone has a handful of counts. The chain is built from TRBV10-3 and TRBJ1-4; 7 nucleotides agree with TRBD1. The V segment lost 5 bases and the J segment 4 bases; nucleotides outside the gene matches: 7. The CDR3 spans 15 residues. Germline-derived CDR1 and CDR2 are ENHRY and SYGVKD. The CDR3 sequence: CAISRTGTDNEKLFF. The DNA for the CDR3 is TGTGCCATCAGTCGAACCGGGACAGATAATGAAAAACTGTTTTTT.

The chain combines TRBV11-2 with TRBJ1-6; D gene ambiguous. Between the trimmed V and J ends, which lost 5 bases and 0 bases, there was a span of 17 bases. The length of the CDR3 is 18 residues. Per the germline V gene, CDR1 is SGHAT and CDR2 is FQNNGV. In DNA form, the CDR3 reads TGTGCCAGCAGCCCCTCAGCACGGGGTCACTCCTATAATTCACCCCTCCACTTT. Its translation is CASSPSARGHSYNSPLHF. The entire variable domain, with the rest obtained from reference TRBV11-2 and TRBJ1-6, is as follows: EAGVAQSPRYKIIEKRQSVAFWCNPISGHATLYWYQQILGQGPKLLIQFQNNGVVDDSQLPKDRFSAERLKGVDSTLKIQPAKLEDSAVYLCASSPSARGHSYNSPLHFGNGTRLTVT.